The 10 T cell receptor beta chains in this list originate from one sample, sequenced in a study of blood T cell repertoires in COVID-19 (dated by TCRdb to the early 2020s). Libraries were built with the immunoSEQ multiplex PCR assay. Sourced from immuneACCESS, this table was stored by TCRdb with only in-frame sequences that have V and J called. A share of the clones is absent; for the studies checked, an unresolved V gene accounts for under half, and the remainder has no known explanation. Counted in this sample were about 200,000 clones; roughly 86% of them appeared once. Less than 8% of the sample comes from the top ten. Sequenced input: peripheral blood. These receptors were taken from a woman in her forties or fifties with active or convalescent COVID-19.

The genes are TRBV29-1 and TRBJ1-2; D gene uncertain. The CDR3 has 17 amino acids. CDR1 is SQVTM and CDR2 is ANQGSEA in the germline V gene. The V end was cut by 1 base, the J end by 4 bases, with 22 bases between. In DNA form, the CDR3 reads TGCAGCGTTGAAGGTGGGCAAGGGCCCGCGGGGTTCTATGGCTACACCTTC. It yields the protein CSVEGGQGPAGFYGYTF.

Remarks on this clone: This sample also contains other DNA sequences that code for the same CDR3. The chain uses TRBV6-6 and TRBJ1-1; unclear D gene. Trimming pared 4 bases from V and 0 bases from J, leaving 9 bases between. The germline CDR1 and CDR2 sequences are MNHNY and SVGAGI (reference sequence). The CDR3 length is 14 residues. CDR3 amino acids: CASSSGGMNTEAFF. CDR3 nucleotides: TGTGCCAGCAGTTCGGGAGGGATGAACACTGAAGCTTTCTTT.

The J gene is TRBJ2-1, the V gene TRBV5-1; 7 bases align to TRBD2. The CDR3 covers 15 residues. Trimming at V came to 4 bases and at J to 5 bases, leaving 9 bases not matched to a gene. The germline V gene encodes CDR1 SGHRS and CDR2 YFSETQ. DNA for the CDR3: TGCGCCAGCAGCCCCGAAGCGGGAATCCACAATGAGCAGTTCTTC. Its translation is CASSPEAGIHNEQFF.

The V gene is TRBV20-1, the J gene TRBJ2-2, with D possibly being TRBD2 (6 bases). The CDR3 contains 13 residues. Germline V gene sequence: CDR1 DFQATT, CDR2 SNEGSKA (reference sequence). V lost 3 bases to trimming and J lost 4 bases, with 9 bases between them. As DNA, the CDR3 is TGCAGTGCTAGTGGAGGGCTCACCGGGGAGCTGTTTTTT. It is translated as CSASGGLTGELFF.

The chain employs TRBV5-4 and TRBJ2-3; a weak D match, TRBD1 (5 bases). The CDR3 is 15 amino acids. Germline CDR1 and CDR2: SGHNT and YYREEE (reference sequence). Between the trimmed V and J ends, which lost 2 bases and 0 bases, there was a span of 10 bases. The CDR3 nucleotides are TGTGCCAGCAGCTTAGACAGCCTAAGCACAGATACGCAGTATTTT. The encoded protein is CASSLDSLSTDTQYF.

The CDR3: CASRSGQSSSYEQYF. For the CDR3, the DNA is TGCGCCAGCAGGAGCGGGCAGTCGAGCTCCTACGAGCAGTACTTC. The chain links TRBV10-2 to TRBJ2-7, with a weak D call TRBD2 (6 bases). V lost 6 bases to trimming and J lost 0 bases, with 15 bases between them. Looked up from germline, CDR1 is WSHSY and CDR2 is SAAADI. This CDR3 spans 15 amino acids.

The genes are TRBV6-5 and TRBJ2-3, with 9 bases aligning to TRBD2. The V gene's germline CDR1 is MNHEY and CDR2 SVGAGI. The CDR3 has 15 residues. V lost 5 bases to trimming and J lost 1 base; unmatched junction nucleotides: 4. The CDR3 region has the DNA TGTGCCAGCAGTCCCCGGACTAGCGGCACAGATACGCAGTATTTT. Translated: CASSPRTSGTDTQYF.

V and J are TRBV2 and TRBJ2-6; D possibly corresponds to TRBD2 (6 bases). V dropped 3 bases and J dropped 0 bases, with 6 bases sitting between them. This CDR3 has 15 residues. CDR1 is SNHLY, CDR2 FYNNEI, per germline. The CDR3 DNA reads TGTGCCAGCAGTGAGGAGGGCTCTGGGGCCAACGTCCTGACTTTC. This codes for CASSEEGSGANVLTF.

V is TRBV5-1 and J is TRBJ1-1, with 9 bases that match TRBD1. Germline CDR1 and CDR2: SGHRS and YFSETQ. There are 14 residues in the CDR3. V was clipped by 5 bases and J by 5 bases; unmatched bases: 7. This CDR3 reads CASRITGGGTEAFF. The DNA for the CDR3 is TGCGCCAGCAGGATTACAGGGGGCGGGACTGAAGCTTTCTTT.

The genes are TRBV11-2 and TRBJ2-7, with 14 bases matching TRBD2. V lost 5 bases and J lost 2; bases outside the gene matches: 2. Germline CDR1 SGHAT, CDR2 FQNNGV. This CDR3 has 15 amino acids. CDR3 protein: CASSQTSGGAYEQYV. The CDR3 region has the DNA TGTGCCAGCAGCCAGACTAGCGGGGGGGCCTACGAGCAGTACGTC.